What follows are 18 T cell receptor beta chains derived from one specimen sequenced in a study of OX40 agonist ivuxolimab in advanced cancers. Measured with immunoSEQ multiplex PCR; TCRdb has only the in-frame clones, and not every one. Of 70,000 or so clones in the sample, about 94% were seen once. Sequencing was performed on CD4+ or CD8+ T cells sorted from blood, taken in a trial of the OX40 agonist ivuxolimab. All receptors derive from an adult with an advanced solid tumor such as melanoma, head and neck, liver or kidney cancer.

The chain couples TRBV5-6 to TRBJ2-7; D is unclear. This CDR3 comprises 13 residues. The germline V and J ends were trimmed by 0 bases and 3 bases, with 7 bases remaining between them. CDR1 is SGHDT, CDR2 YYEEEE, per germline. The CDR3 region is CASSLEGGYEQYF. The CDR3, as DNA: TGTGCCAGCAGCTTGGAGGGCGGCTACGAGCAGTACTTC.

The V and J genes are TRBV7-9 and TRBJ2-7, with TRBD1 matching over 9 bases. The germline V gene has CDR1 SEHNR and CDR2 FQNEAQ (reference sequence). V gave up 2 bases and J gave up 3 bases; unmatched junction bases: 5. CDR3 length: 15 amino acids. The CDR3 DNA reads as TGTGCCAGCAGCTTACCCGGGACAGGGCTCTACGAGCAGTACTTC. Its translation: CASSLPGTGLYEQYF.

The V call is TRBV5-4, the J call TRBJ2-7; TRBD2 agrees at 11 bases. The CDR3 contains 16 residues. Germline V CDR1 and CDR2: SGHNT, YYREEE (reference sequence). Trimming at V came to 2 bases and at J to 2 bases, leaving 6 bases not matched to a gene. The CDR3 coding sequence is TGTGCCAGCAGCTTCGGGACTAGCGGACCTACCTACGAGCAGTACTTC. It is translated as CASSFGTSGPTYEQYF. Looking up the rest from reference TRBV5-4 and TRBJ2-7 gives the full variable domain: ETGVTQSPTHLIKTRGQQVTLRCSSQSGHNTVSWYQQALGQGPQFIFQYYREEENGRGNFPPRFSGLQFPNYSSELNVNALELDDSALYLCASSFGTSGPTYEQYFGPGTRLTVT.

The gene calls are TRBV9 and TRBJ2-3; D unresolved. Germline lookup yields CDR1 SGDLS and CDR2 YYNGEE. Trimming removed 3 bases from V and 0 bases from J, with 11 bases in between. The CDR3 extends over 15 amino acids. DNA of the CDR3: TGTGCCAGCAGCGCCCAGGCACTTAGCACAGATACGCAGTATTTT. This codes for CASSAQALSTDTQYF.

The chain has TRBV29-1 and TRBJ2-5; TRBD2 aligns across 11 bases. Germline V gene lookup returns CDR1 SQVTM and CDR2 ANQGSEA. The ends lost 1 base at V and 5 bases at J; junction bases unmatched: 12. The CDR3 sequence is 17 residues long. The CDR3 reads CSVEGSLAGGPSETQYF. CDR3 DNA: TGCAGCGTTGAAGGGTCTTTAGCGGGGGGGCCGTCTGAGACCCAGTACTTC.

The chain uses TRBV11-1 and TRBJ2-5; TRBD1 is a possible D gene (5 bases). This CDR3 has 11 amino acids. Germline assignment: CDR1 SGHAT and CDR2 FQDESV (reference sequence). V shed 1 base and J shed 12 bases, with 9 bases lying between them. The CDR3 bases are TGTGCCAGCAGCTTAGGACAGTCCAAGTACTTC. This sequence encodes CASSLGQSKYF.

This sequence joins TRBV29-1 and TRBJ2-7, with D tentatively TRBD1 or TRBD2 (5 bases each). Trimming pared 0 bases from V and 6 bases from J, leaving 18 bases between. CDR3 length: 15 residues. Germline values: CDR1 SQVTM, CDR2 ANQGSEA. CDR3 bases: TGCAGCGTTGAAGAGGAGGCAGGGCGGCCGCGCGAGCAGTACTTC. Translating it yields CSVEEEAGRPREQYF.

The chain recombines TRBV7-6 with TRBJ2-3, with 8 positions matching TRBD2. From germline, CDR1 is SGHVS and CDR2 FNYEAQ. The CDR3 is made up of 15 amino acids. J was trimmed by 2 bases and V by 4 bases; bases with no gene match: 5. The CDR3 loop is CASSSERGNTDTQYF. In nucleotides, the CDR3 is TGTGCCAGCAGCTCAGAGCGGGGGAACACAGATACGCAGTATTTT.

The V gene is TRBV11-2, the J gene TRBJ1-1; D is ambiguous. The CDR3 covers 16 residues. V was trimmed by 5 bases and J by 2 bases, leaving 18 bases between them. Germline CDR1 SGHAT, CDR2 FQNNGV. CDR3 region: CASSTPNTDINTEAFF. In DNA, the CDR3 is TGTGCCAGCAGCACCCCGAATACAGATATTAACACTGAAGCTTTCTTT.

This chain links TRBV4-3 with TRBJ2-2, with 13 bases aligning to TRBD2. J lost 6 bases, V lost 1 base, and 5 bases had no gene match. The germline V gene encodes CDR1 LGHNA and CDR2 YSLEER. The CDR3 has 17 residues. The CDR3 here is CASSQGLAGGASGELFF. The CDR3 DNA follows: TGCGCCAGCAGCCAAGGACTAGCGGGGGGCGCGTCCGGGGAGCTGTTTTTT.

The rearrangement uses TRBV4-1 and TRBJ1-1; 8 bases are a match to TRBD1. This CDR3 has 16 amino acids. The V gene end was trimmed by 4 bases and the J gene end by 1 base; junction bases not matched to a gene: 8. The germline V gene has CDR1 MGHRA and CDR2 YSYEKL. CDR3 DNA sequence: TGCGCCAGCAGCCCATCCGCCGGGACAGGGAACACTGAAGCTTTCTTT. Its protein is CASSPSAGTGNTEAFF.

The DNA of the CDR3 is TGTGCCAGCAGCCTACGGGGGAGCTATGGCTACACCTTC. Translated, it gives CASSLRGSYGYTF. The chain links TRBV14 to TRBJ1-2; a possible D gene is TRBD1 (5 bases). The CDR3 length is 13 residues. The V end was cut by 4 bases, the J end by 4 bases, with 10 bases between. CDR1 and CDR2 (germline): SGHDN, FVKESK.

V usage is TRBV5-6 and J usage is TRBJ2-1; D is possibly TRBD2 (5 bases). CDR3 length equals 14 residues. V lost 0 bases and J lost 3, with 7 bases in between. The germline CDR1 and CDR2 sequences are SGHDT and YYEEEE. The CDR3 spells CASSLGRNYNEQFF. The DNA for the CDR3 is TGTGCCAGCAGCTTGGGGAGGAACTACAATGAGCAGTTCTTC.

This clone was counted once. J is TRBJ2-7 and V is TRBV7-9; 7 bases map to TRBD1. Germline V lookup: CDR1 SEHNR, CDR2 FQNEAQ (reference sequence). The length of the CDR3 is 17 residues. The J segment lost 6 bases and the V segment lost 5 bases, leaving 19 bases of the junction unmatched. CDR3 bases: TGTGCCAGCAGCCCGTTCCATAAGGACAGGTTCACATCCGAGCAGTACTTC. Protein: CASSPFHKDRFTSEQYF.

This rearrangement joins TRBV19 to TRBJ1-1; TRBD1 is a possible D gene (5 bases). Deletions cut 2 bases from V and 1 base from J, with 5 bases between. The CDR3 covers 13 residues. Germline CDR1 is LNHDA and CDR2 is SQIVND (reference sequence). The CDR3: CASSITGNTEAFF. In DNA form, the CDR3 reads TGTGCCAGTAGTATAACAGGGAACACTGAAGCTTTCTTT.

The rearrangement uses TRBV4-1 and TRBJ2-1, with D unclear. The CDR3 is made up of 14 amino acids. CDR1 MGHRA and CDR2 YSYEKL come from the germline V gene. V lost 5 bases to trimming and J lost 6 bases, with 14 bases between them. The CDR3 loop is CASSIRVGGNEQFF. In nucleotides, the CDR3 is TGCGCCAGCAGCATCCGGGTAGGCGGCAATGAGCAGTTCTTC.

The chain combines TRBV6-5 with TRBJ2-5, with a tentative D call TRBD1 (5 bases). Germline V gene lookup returns CDR1 MNHEY and CDR2 SVGAGI. The V end was cut by 8 bases, the J end by 5 bases, with 9 bases between. This CDR3 spans 11 amino acids. The CDR3 sequence: CASGWGETQYF. The CDR3 DNA is TGTGCCAGCGGGTGGGGCGAGACCCAGTACTTC.

The chain has TRBV7-9 and TRBJ2-5; D might be TRBD1 (6 bases). From germline, CDR1 is SEHNR and CDR2 FQNEAQ (reference sequence). The CDR3 loop spans 14 amino acids. Trimming took off 2 bases at V and 4 bases at J, with 11 bases between the two ends. In nucleotides, the CDR3 is TGTGCCAGCAGCTTAAATCAGGGGCTAGAGACCCAGTACTTC. Its translation is CASSLNQGLETQYF.